The next 9 T cell receptor beta chains were all read from a single sample in a study of post-analysis software for immune sequencing data (dated by TCRdb to the mid-2010s). The full study reports these points: Significantly higher frequencies in patients than in controls were found for several TRBV segments, including TRBV5-6, TRBV5-1 and TRBV20-1.

Receptor libraries were prepared by PCR. For sequencing, an Illumina HiSeq 2500 was employed. Unique molecular identifiers were incorporated into TCR beta cDNA libraries to reduce PCR and sequencing biases. TCRdb applied fastp at Q25 and MiXCR to the public reads, then kept only in-frame beta chains. Rows with one shared CDR3 protein collapse into an entry with the most common genes and DNA. A total of about half a million distinct CDR3 sequences appear in this sample, less than 40% of them only once. Together, the top ten hold 4.5% to 7.5% of the sample. Their antigen targets remain unknown. The sample taken for sequencing was blood. These receptors came from a girl aged 2 to 17 with multiple sclerosis.

The chain joins TRBV12-3 or TRBV12-4 to TRBJ2-3; D possibly corresponds to TRBD1 (5 bases). Trimming removed 5 bases at V and 4 bases at J, with 10 bases between. The CDR3 loop spans 13 amino acids. CDR3 DNA sequence: TGTGCCAGCAGTATCAGGGTTCCAGATACGCAGTATTTT. Amino acid sequence: CASSIRVPDTQYF.

This clonotype was recorded a few times. This sequence joins TRBV7-9 and TRBJ1-2; D is undetermined. Germline loops: CDR1 SEHNR, CDR2 FQNEAQ (reference sequence). This CDR3 is built from 14 residues. V lost 5 bases and J lost 1, with 11 bases in between. The CDR3 bases are TGTGCCAGCAGCCTTACAGATTATAACTATGGCTACACCTTC. Protein product: CASSLTDYNYGYTF.

This chain uses TRBV7-8 with TRBJ2-5; no reliable D call. This CDR3 contains 16 residues. V was clipped by 2 bases and J by 5 bases, with 18 bases between them. Per germline, CDR1 SGHVS and CDR2 FQNEAQ. This CDR3 is CASSLRRGPFLETQYF. The CDR3 nucleotides read TGTGCCAGCAGCTTAAGACGCGGCCCCTTCCTCGAGACCCAGTACTTC.

About this clonotype itself: A much larger clone lies a single base off, so this may be a read error. The chain employs TRBV29-1 and TRBJ2-1, with 7 bases aligning to TRBD2. Losses at the gene ends were 7 bases for V and 4 bases for J; bases not matched to a gene: 10. Germline V gene sequence: CDR1 SQVTM, CDR2 ANQGSEA. This CDR3 comprises 14 residues. The CDR3 here is CSAVFGGSYNEQFF. DNA of the CDR3: TGCAGCGCTGTGTTCGGGGGGTCTTACAATGAGCAGTTCTTC.

The chain carries TRBV13 and TRBJ2-7; D is undetermined. CDR3 length: 14 amino acids. V dropped 2 bases and J dropped 0 bases, with 8 bases sitting between them. Germline CDR1 and CDR2: PRHDT and FYEKMQ (reference sequence). In DNA form, the CDR3 reads TGTGCCAGCAGCTTACTGCGGAGCTCCTACGAGCAGTACTTC. Protein product: CASSLLRSSYEQYF.

The chain recombines TRBV29-1 with TRBJ2-3; the D call may be TRBD1 or TRBD2 (6 bases each). The CDR3 sequence is 13 residues long. V lost 8 bases, J lost 6 bases, and 18 bases lay in between. CDR1 SQVTM and CDR2 ANQGSEA come from the germline V gene. The CDR3 here is CSSLRGVGDTQYF. CDR3 sequence (DNA): TGCAGCTCCCTGAGGGGGGTTGGGGATACGCAGTATTTT.

This clonotype was seen a few times. This rearrangement joins TRBV12-3 or TRBV12-4 to TRBJ2-7; D uncertain. The CDR3 spans 18 residues. V dropped 2 bases and J dropped 1 base, with 21 bases sitting between them. The DNA for the CDR3 is TGTGCCAGCAGTTTACCAGCCCCGGGCAGGTTTACATCCTACGAGCAGTACTTC. It yields the protein CASSLPAPGRFTSYEQYF.

The chain is built from TRBV20-1 and TRBJ2-3; the match to TRBD2 covers 9 bases. V lost 0 bases to trimming and J lost 1 base; unmatched junction nucleotides: 5. Looked up from germline, CDR1 is DFQATT and CDR2 is SNEGSKA (reference sequence). The CDR3 spans 16 residues. The CDR3 coding sequence is TGCAGTGCTAGAGATTCGAGCGGGGGGCGCACAGATACGCAGTATTTT. Residues: CSARDSSGGRTDTQYF.

The chain uses TRBV5-1 and TRBJ2-3, with 7 bases fitting TRBD1. Germline V gives CDR1 SGHRS, CDR2 YFSETQ. CDR3 length equals 13 residues. The trim removed 4 bases at V and 14 bases at J, leaving 13 bases unmatched. In DNA form, the CDR3 reads TGCGCCAGCAGCCCCGGACAGGATCCAATAAGGTATTTT. Translated: CASSPGQDPIRYF.